The following is a T cell receptor beta chain sequence with its context. These data belong to a study of blood T cell repertoires in COVID-19. Turning to the study itself: Acute and convalescent COVID-19 samples came from the United States, Italy and Spain. Sources were T cells, B-cell-depleted T cells, or PBMCs; the material itself was cDNA or gDNA.

The table came from immunoSEQ multiplex PCR; TCRdb's copy has only in-frame clones and leaves some out. This sample has hundreds of thousands of clones, with about 80% found just once. CDR3 size: 15 residues. Germline-derived CDR1 and CDR2 are GTSNPN and SVGIG (reference sequence). After removal of 5 bases from V and 0 bases from J, the junction contained 4 bases not matched to a gene. The sequenced sample was peripheral blood. The receptor comes from a woman aged 50 to 60 with acute or convalescent COVID-19. The rearrangement links TRBV30 to TRBJ2-2, with 9 bases identical to TRBD2. CDR3 in amino acids: CAWFRLAANTGELFF. The CDR3 bases are TGTGCCTGGTTTCGACTAGCGGCGAACACCGGGGAGCTGTTTTTT.